Detailed here is one T cell receptor beta chain. Using its own MiXCR run on the 5' RACE reads, TCRdb lists one record per CDR3 protein. The sample records 30,000 to 35,000 distinct CDR3 sequences, about 30% being singletons. Germline lookup yields CDR1 GTSNPN and CDR2 SVGIG (reference sequence). CDR3 length: 15 residues. The V gene lost 7 bases and the J gene lost 7 bases, with 22 bases spanning the gap. The sample belongs to a study of CD8 T cells in ankylosing spondylitis. Sequencing was done on a sample of synovial fluid, either unsorted or a sorted T cell fraction (not recorded which). This TCR derives from a male donor with ankylosing spondylitis. The V gene is TRBV30, the J gene TRBJ2-2; D possibly corresponds to TRBD2 (5 bases). Here the CDR3 DNA reads TGTGCCTCCGGACCCCCTGGAGTCGGAGGCGGGGAGCTGTTTTTT. Encoded protein: CASGPPGVGGGELFF.